The 19 T cell receptor beta chains below come from one sample, sequenced in a study of shared clonotypes between healthy human individuals. Generated by immunoSEQ multiplex PCR, the TCRdb table keeps only in-frame clones and is missing some. The sample has about 2.2 million clones, 90% to 95% seen once. Naive CD8 cells comprised CD45RO-negative, CCR7-positively selected cells, excluding terminally differentiated effector memory CD45RA+ cells. Sequences were obtained from naive CD8+ T cells from PBMCs. The origin of the receptors is a man in his late teens or twenties in good health. Some clones in this sample may be carry-over from other donors' samples.

This chain uses TRBV28 with TRBJ2-5, with a possible D match to TRBD2 (5 bases). This CDR3 region has 14 residues. Trimming removed 6 bases at V and 2 bases at J, with 13 bases between. CDR1 is MDHEN and CDR2 is SYDVKM in the germline V gene. CDR3 residues: CASSQDSRQETQYF. The CDR3 DNA sequence: TGTGCCAGCAGCCAGGACTCAAGGCAAGAGACCCAGTACTTC.

To note about this clone: In the same sample, other DNA sequences code for this CDR3. The rearrangement joins TRBV6-5 to TRBJ2-7, with D unresolved. Germline-derived CDR1 and CDR2 are MNHEY and SVGAGI. The CDR3 contains 11 residues. V was trimmed by 0 bases and J by 7 bases, leaving 4 bases between them. DNA of the CDR3: TGTGCCAGCAGTTACTCGAGAGAGCAGTACTTC. Amino acid sequence: CASSYSREQYF.

The genes are TRBV5-1 and TRBJ2-3, with D maybe TRBD2 (7 bases). CDR1 and CDR2 (germline): SGHRS, YFSETQ. The CDR3 has 17 residues. Trimming left V 0 bases short and J 1 base short, with 15 bases between. CDR3 coding DNA: TGCGCCAGCAGCTTGGCGCCGCTCGGGGGGCGCACAGATACGCAGTATTTT. Protein: CASSLAPLGGRTDTQYF.

In the case of this clone: This could be a read error, since a much larger clone is one nucleotide away. Within the sample, other DNA sequences also encode this same CDR3. This sequence joins TRBV28 and TRBJ1-4, with unresolved D. The CDR3 loop spans 11 amino acids. V was clipped by 2 bases and J by 6 bases, with 1 base between them. The V gene's germline CDR1 is MDHEN and CDR2 SYDVKM. In DNA form, the CDR3 reads TGTGCCAGCAGTTTAGATGAAAAACTGTTTTTT. As protein: CASSLDEKLFF.

This clone showed up just once. The chain recombines TRBV9 with TRBJ2-1, with D possibly being TRBD2 (6 bases). In germline, CDR1 is SGDLS, CDR2 YYNGEE. CDR3 length equals 15 residues. V shed 3 bases and J shed 1 base, with 11 bases lying between them. This CDR3 is CASSASATSYNEQFF. CDR3 bases: TGTGCCAGCAGCGCTAGCGCTACTTCCTACAATGAGCAGTTCTTC.

V and J are TRBV7-9 and TRBJ2-5; D is uncertain. The CDR3 length is 14 residues. V was trimmed by 1 base and J by 5 bases, leaving 11 bases between them. The V gene's germline CDR1 is SEHNR and CDR2 FQNEAQ (reference sequence). CDR3 in DNA: TGTGCCAGCAGCTTAGTTGCGCCCCCGGAGACCCAGTACTTC. It encodes CASSLVAPPETQYF.

This chain connects TRBV4-1 to TRBJ2-2, with D possibly being TRBD2 (7 bases). V lost 3 bases, J lost 2 bases, and 28 bases lay in between. CDR3 size: 21 residues. Germline V gene sequence: CDR1 MGHRA, CDR2 YSYEKL. The DNA for the CDR3 is TGCGCCAGCAGCCACCGATGGGGGGGCTCAGAGGGAGGGCCCAACACCGGGGAGCTGTTTTTT. Translation: CASSHRWGGSEGGPNTGELFF.

CDR3 in DNA: TGTGCCAGCACCACAGGGGGCAGCTCCTACAATGAGCAGTTCTTC. Translated, it gives CASTTGGSSYNEQFF. This chain links TRBV11-2 with TRBJ2-1; 9 nucleotides agree with TRBD1. The CDR3 extends over 15 amino acids. Germline CDR1 reads SGHAT; CDR2 reads FQNNGV. Unmatched junction bases numbered 4, after V lost 7 bases and J lost 0 bases.

As regards this clone: The same CDR3 also results from other DNA sequences found in this sample. This chain uses TRBV7-9 with TRBJ2-7; TRBD2 might be the D (5 bases). Germline CDR1 reads SEHNR; CDR2 reads FQNEAQ (reference sequence). The ends were cut back, 4 bases at V and 7 bases at J, with 8 bases in the middle. The CDR3 runs to 11 residues. For the CDR3, the DNA is TGTGCCAGCAGCTCCACGGGGGAGCAGTACTTC. Amino acid sequence: CASSSTGEQYF.

The V and J genes are TRBV19 and TRBJ2-7; TRBD2 matches 10 bases. V lost 6 bases, J lost 1 base, and 6 bases stayed unmatched. Germline CDR1 reads LNHDA; CDR2 reads SQIVND (reference sequence). The CDR3 extends over 15 amino acids. The CDR3 DNA follows: TGTGCCAGTAGGTACGCTAGCGGGGGTTCCTACGAGCAGTACTTC. This sequence encodes CASRYASGGSYEQYF.

Here the CDR3 reads CASSRRTGPLNEQFF. The CDR3 nucleotides are TGTGCCAGCAGCCGACGGACAGGGCCCCTCAATGAGCAGTTCTTC. The genes are TRBV9 and TRBJ2-1; 8 nucleotides align to TRBD1. Germline V gene lookup returns CDR1 SGDLS and CDR2 YYNGEE. This CDR3 comprises 15 residues. The V and J ends lost 4 bases and 6 bases, in that order; junction bases with no gene match: 9.

The chain employs TRBV10-2 and TRBJ2-1, with 10 bases that match TRBD2. Germline V gives CDR1 WSHSY, CDR2 SAAADI. V shed 6 bases and J 2 bases; nucleotides not matched to a gene: 4. The CDR3 extends over 15 amino acids. Written as DNA, the CDR3 is TGCGCCAGCAGGGTAGCGGGAGGAGCCTACAATGAGCAGTTCTTC. Its protein is CASRVAGGAYNEQFF.

The CDR3 region has the DNA TGTGCCAGCAGTTTGCAGCGGGCTCCGGCGTGGAGTGAGCAGTTCTTC. It yields the protein CASSLQRAPAWSEQFF. V and J are TRBV28 and TRBJ2-1; perhaps TRBD2 as D (6 bases). V lost 3 bases and J 9 bases, leaving 21 bases between the germline ends. Germline V gene lookup returns CDR1 MDHEN and CDR2 SYDVKM. CDR3 length equals 16 residues. Filled out from reference TRBV28 and TRBJ2-1, the complete variable domain reads DVKVTQSSRYLVKRTGEKVFLECVQDMDHENMFWYRQDPGLGLRLIYFSYDVKMKEKGDIPEGYSVSREKKERFSLILESASTNQTSMYLCASSLQRAPAWSEQFFGPGTRLTVL.

A remark on this clone: Other DNA sequences in the same sample also yield this CDR3. This chain uses TRBV5-6 with TRBJ2-1; D is possibly TRBD2 (6 bases). Looked up from germline, CDR1 is SGHDT and CDR2 is YYEEEE. The CDR3 has 15 residues. V was cut by 0 bases and J by 4 bases, with 11 bases left in between. The CDR3 region has the DNA TGTGCCAGCAGCTTGGGGCGGACTACTTACAATGAGCAGTTCTTC. Translation: CASSLGRTTYNEQFF.

This rearrangement joins TRBV28 to TRBJ1-1; D not resolved. The CDR3 consists of 15 residues. The germline CDR1 and CDR2 sequences are MDHEN and SYDVKM. V lost 3 bases and J lost 0, with 11 bases in between. In DNA, the CDR3 is TGTGCCAGCAGTTTGGTCGCGCGGATGAACACTGAAGCTTTCTTT. Amino acid sequence: CASSLVARMNTEAFF.

The chain is built from TRBV7-9 and TRBJ1-4, with D uncertain. This CDR3 has 17 residues. Trimming removed 3 bases from V and 8 bases from J, with 22 bases in between. In germline, CDR1 is SEHNR, CDR2 FQNEAQ (reference sequence). CDR3 sequence reads: CASSFARGPARGEKLFF. The CDR3 bases are TGTGCCAGCAGCTTCGCCCGGGGTCCCGCTCGTGGGGAAAAACTGTTTTTT.

This clone was observed a single time. J is TRBJ1-5 and V is TRBV2; D is perhaps TRBD1 (6 bases). Trimming cost V 0 bases and J 0 bases, with 15 bases left between them. The CDR3 has 18 amino acids. Germline V gene lookup returns CDR1 SNHLY and CDR2 FYNNEI. The CDR3 spells CASSEAPWTETSNQPQHF. Here the CDR3 DNA reads TGTGCCAGCAGTGAAGCACCCTGGACAGAGACTAGCAATCAGCCCCAGCATTTT.

The chain employs TRBV27 and TRBJ1-1, with 7 bases lining up with TRBD1. The CDR3 consists of 14 residues. Trimming removed 5 bases from V and 3 bases from J; junction bases left unmatched: 6. CDR1 is MNHEY, CDR2 SMNVEV, per germline (reference sequence). The CDR3 loop is CASSPGTVDTEAFF. The CDR3 DNA sequence: TGTGCCAGCAGTCCCGGGACAGTCGACACTGAAGCTTTCTTT.

CDR3 bases: TGTGCCAGCAGCCAAGCGGGGGGACCCTACAATGAGCAGTTCTTC. Encoded protein: CASSQAGGPYNEQFF. The J gene is TRBJ2-1, the V gene TRBV7-3; TRBD2 aligns across 9 bases. Looked up from germline, CDR1 is SGHTA and CDR2 is FQGTGA. This CDR3 comprises 15 residues. V shed 5 bases, J shed 2 bases, and the junction held 4 bases outside the gene matches. Full variable domain (outside the CDR3, taken from reference TRBV7-3 and TRBJ2-1): GAGVSQTPSNKVTEKGKYVELRCDPISGHTALYWYRQSLGQGPEFLIYFQGTGAADDSGLPNDRFFAVRPEGSVSTLKIQRTERGDSAVYLCASSQAGGPYNEQFFGPGTRLTVL.